This T cell receptor beta chain was found in a study of cytomegalovirus exposure and HLA in healthy donors. For the study at large: An early data release held 70 million to 90 million unique TCRs from HLA-typed donors.

The primer mix had 60 Vbeta and 13 Jbeta primers. Produced via immunoSEQ multiplex PCR; TCRdb's table is partial and in-frame only. The sample shows 89,000 or so clones, around 80% of them seen only once. From germline, CDR1 is SGHTA and CDR2 FQGNSA. The CDR3 sequence is 18 residues long. The V gene end was trimmed by 1 base and the J gene end by 2 bases; junction bases not matched to a gene: 10. This clone was seen a handful of times. The clonotype was recovered from a man aged 18 to 30 in good health and CMV-seropositive. V is TRBV7-2 and J is TRBJ2-3, with 9 positions matching TRBD1. Sequenced material: PBMCs. DNA of the CDR3: TGTGCCAGCAGCTTAGGATGGGATGGGACAGGGCTCACAGATACGCAGTATTTT. Amino acid sequence: CASSLGWDGTGLTDTQYF.